One sample yielded the 29 T cell receptor beta chains listed below, sequenced in a study of T cells after yellow fever vaccination. TCRdb recomputed calls from the 5' RACE reads with MiXCR, one row per CDR3 protein. The table includes more than 75,000 distinct CDR3 sequences, around 9.8% detected once. Here the sequenced sample was CD8+ T cells not binding an NS4B(214-222) dextramer, sorted from PBMCs, taken more than 14 days after the first yellow fever vaccination. Receptor source: a man aged 18 to 35 who received the YFV17D yellow fever vaccine.

This clonotype was seen a handful of times. The chain combines TRBV4-3 with TRBJ2-7; 9 bases line up with TRBD1. The CDR3 totals 16 residues. V shed 3 bases, J shed 5 bases, and the junction held 11 bases outside the gene matches. Germline V gene lookup returns CDR1 LGHNA and CDR2 YSLEER. Here the CDR3 reads CASSQAEQGALDEQYF. The CDR3 DNA is TGCGCCAGCAGCCAGGCTGAACAGGGGGCGCTTGACGAGCAGTACTTC.

This clonotype has only a few counts. V gene TRBV20-1 combines with J gene TRBJ1-3; the match to TRBD1 covers 8 bases. This CDR3 spans 20 amino acids. With V trimmed by 0 bases and J by 0 bases, 16 bases remained unmatched. Germline CDR1 DFQATT, CDR2 SNEGSKA (reference sequence). The CDR3 DNA is TGCAGTGCTAGAGATCGGGGGACAGGCCAAGCGATCAGCTCTGGAAACACCATATATTTT. Its translation is CSARDRGTGQAISSGNTIYF.

Note on this clonotype: It may be a read error: a sequence one base away is much more abundant. The chain links TRBV5-6 to TRBJ1-2; TRBD1 is a possible D gene (6 bases). Germline V gene sequence: CDR1 SGHDT, CDR2 YYEEEE. CDR3 length: 12 residues. Written as DNA, the CDR3 is TGTGACAGCAGCTTGGAGGGGGTTGGCTACACCTTC. It translates to CDSSLEGVGYTF.

In its sample, this clonotype was seen many times. The chain joins TRBV12-3 or TRBV12-4 to TRBJ1-5; D not certain. Trimming stripped 4 bases from V and 4 bases from J, with 5 bases between. The CDR3 length is 12 residues. CDR3 sequence: CASSSMNQPQHF. Here the CDR3 DNA reads TGTGCCAGCAGTTCAATGAATCAGCCCCAGCATTTT.

The chain couples TRBV20-1 to TRBJ1-5; D gene ambiguous. From germline, CDR1 is DFQATT and CDR2 SNEGSKA (reference sequence). CDR3 size: 16 residues. The V end was cut by 3 bases, the J end by 1 base, with 16 bases between. The CDR3 spells CSARGSAWPSNQPQHF. In DNA form, the CDR3 reads TGCAGTGCTAGGGGGTCAGCGTGGCCCAGCAATCAGCCCCAGCATTTT.

Ten or more counts support this clonotype. This chain uses TRBV7-6 with TRBJ1-5, with D tentatively TRBD1 (6 bases). The V and J ends lost 5 bases and 5 bases respectively, with 16 bases between them. CDR3 length equals 15 residues. Germline loops: CDR1 SGHVS, CDR2 FNYEAQ. The CDR3 loop reads CASSTGLGDHQPQHF. In DNA form, the CDR3 reads TGTGCCAGCAGCACAGGGCTAGGGGACCATCAGCCCCAGCATTTT.

The V gene is TRBV5-1, the J gene TRBJ2-7; a weak D match, TRBD1 (6 bases). CDR3 length equals 13 residues. Per the germline V gene, CDR1 is SGHRS and CDR2 is YFSETQ. Trimming stripped 0 bases from V and 4 bases from J, with 8 bases between. CDR3 sequence reads: CASSLGQEYEQYV. The CDR3 DNA sequence: TGCGCCAGCAGCTTGGGACAGGAGTACGAGCAGTACGTC.

There are many counts of this clonotype. This chain joins TRBV5-1 and TRBJ2-3, with TRBD1 matching over 9 bases. This CDR3 spans 15 amino acids. The germline V gene encodes CDR1 SGHRS and CDR2 YFSETQ. V lost 7 bases and J lost 0; bases outside the gene matches: 6. The CDR3 spells CASGGDRDSTDTQYF. CDR3 bases: TGCGCCAGCGGGGGGGACAGGGACAGCACAGATACGCAGTATTTT. Together with reference TRBV5-1 and TRBJ2-3, the CDR3 gives the full variable domain: KAGVTQTPRYLIKTRGQQVTLSCSPISGHRSVSWYQQTPGQGLQFLFEYFSETQRNKGNFPGRFSGRQFSNSRSEMNVSTLELGDSALYLCASGGDRDSTDTQYFGPGTRLTVL.

V gene TRBV9 combines with J gene TRBJ2-2, with TRBD2 matching over 9 bases. The CDR3 loop spans 15 amino acids. Per germline, CDR1 SGDLS and CDR2 YYNGEE. The V segment lost 3 bases and the J segment 4 bases; nucleotides outside the gene matches: 4. CDR3 protein: CASSGAGGITGELFF. For the CDR3, the DNA is TGTGCCAGCAGCGGAGCGGGGGGCATCACCGGGGAGCTGTTTTTT.

This clonotype was seen more than once but under ten times. J is TRBJ1-1 and V is TRBV4-2; D might be TRBD1 (5 bases). The germline CDR1 and CDR2 sequences are LGHNA and YNFKEQ. The V gene lost 0 bases and the J gene lost 6 bases, with 17 bases spanning the gap. This CDR3 is 16 amino acids long. Written as DNA, the CDR3 is TGTGCCAGCAGCCAAGAGATCAGGGCGCCGGTGGCTGAAGCTTTCTTT. Residues: CASSQEIRAPVAEAFF.

The chain has TRBV28 and TRBJ2-3; 8 bases map to TRBD1. This CDR3 contains 16 residues. Germline values: CDR1 MDHEN, CDR2 SYDVKM. With 11 bases clipped from V and 2 bases from J, the junction kept 15 bases outside the gene matches. The CDR3 DNA reads TGTGCCTCCTCCCTCGAGGACAGGGATTTCACAGATACGCAGTATTTT. This sequence encodes CASSLEDRDFTDTQYF.

This clonotype was recorded many times. This sequence joins TRBV29-1 and TRBJ2-1; tentatively, D is TRBD2 (5 bases). V was shortened by 5 bases and J by 6 bases, with 8 bases between the two germline ends. Germline CDR1 is SQVTM and CDR2 is ANQGSEA. This CDR3 spans 11 amino acids. The CDR3: CSVSGVNEQFF. In DNA form, the CDR3 reads TGCAGCGTTTCCGGGGTCAATGAGCAGTTCTTC.

This clonotype was detected ten times or more. CDR3 nucleotides: TGTGCCACCAGCAGAGGATCAGGAGGCACAGATACGCAGTATTTT. Translating gives CATSRGSGGTDTQYF. The V call is TRBV15, the J call TRBJ2-3; no firm D call. This CDR3 is built from 15 residues. Germline CDR1 is LNHNV and CDR2 is YYDKDF (reference sequence). Trimming removed 1 base from V and 1 base from J, with 9 bases in between.

The chain joins TRBV5-6 to TRBJ2-7; weak D call: TRBD1 (7 bases). This CDR3 is 14 amino acids long. CDR1 and CDR2 from the germline V gene are SGHDT and YYEEEE. Written as DNA, the CDR3 is TGTGCCAGCAGCTTGTGGGAGGAGTGGGGACAGAGACTCGTC. This translates into CASSLWEEWGQRLV.

Here the CDR3 DNA reads TGTGCCATCAGTGGGTGGGGGCGGGACACCTCCTACAATGAGCAGTTCTTC. Protein sequence: CAISGWGRDTSYNEQFF. The chain couples TRBV10-3 to TRBJ2-1; tentatively, D is TRBD1 or TRBD2 (6 bases each). Looked up from germline, CDR1 is ENHRY and CDR2 is SYGVKD. This CDR3 has 17 residues. V gave up 4 bases and J gave up 0 bases, with 16 bases separating them.

This clonotype has only a few counts. In nucleotides, the CDR3 is TGTACTCGGGAGGGCCTGCAACAAGAGACCCAGTACTTC. This translates into CTREGLQQETQYF. The chain combines TRBV19 with TRBJ2-5, with 8 bases matching TRBD2. The CDR3 spans 13 residues. Germline V gene lookup returns CDR1 LNHDA and CDR2 SQIVND (reference sequence). Combining the CDR3 with reference TRBV19 and TRBJ2-5 gives the whole variable domain DGGITQSPKYLFRKEGQNVTLSCEQNLNHDAMYWYRQDPGQGLRLIYYSQIVNDFQKGDIAEGYSVSREKKESFPLTVTSAQKNPTAFYLCTREGLQQETQYFGPGTRLLVL.

This clonotype was counted only a few times. The V call is TRBV15, the J call TRBJ1-5; 8 bases fit TRBD1. Germline values: CDR1 LNHNV, CDR2 YYDKDF (reference sequence). V shed 3 bases, J shed 8 bases, and the junction held 3 bases outside the gene matches. CDR3 length: 13 amino acids. CDR3 coding DNA: TGTGCCACCAGCAGCAACAGGGGGGAGCCCCAGCATTTT. Its protein is CATSSNRGEPQHF.

This chain links TRBV6-5 with TRBJ1-1, with 7 bases matching TRBD1. There are 15 residues in the CDR3. Looked up from germline, CDR1 is MNHEY and CDR2 is SVGAGI. The J segment lost 2 bases and the V segment lost 1 base, leaving 4 bases of the junction unmatched. CDR3 amino acids: CASSYLAGGNTEAFF. The CDR3 nucleotides read TGTGCCAGCAGTTACTTGGCAGGGGGAAACACTGAAGCTTTCTTT.

The chain uses TRBV6-4 and TRBJ1-2, with D possibly TRBD1 on 5 matching bases. Trimming removed 0 bases from V and 4 bases from J, with 9 bases in between. CDR3 length equals 14 residues. Germline lookup yields CDR1 MRHNA and CDR2 SNTAGT. The CDR3 nucleotides read TGTGCCAGCAGTGACTCACGACAGCCCTATGGCTACACCTTC. Residues: CASSDSRQPYGYTF.

Many counts were recorded for this clonotype. The chain uses TRBV3-1 and TRBJ2-1; 10 bases match TRBD2. The length of the CDR3 is 14 residues. J was trimmed by 6 bases and V by 7 bases; bases with no gene match: 6. Germline V gives CDR1 LGHDT, CDR2 YNNKEL (reference sequence). DNA for the CDR3: TGTGCCAGCATTTTGAGCGGGGGGGCCAATGAGCAGTTCTTC. Its protein is CASILSGGANEQFF.

The V call is TRBV7-3, the J call TRBJ2-3; D is possibly TRBD1 (6 bases). Per germline, CDR1 SGHTA and CDR2 FQGTGA. This CDR3 region has 16 residues. With 5 bases removed from V and 6 bases from J, the gap between germline ends came to 21 bases. In nucleotides, the CDR3 is TGTGCCAGCAGCGAAGGTTGGGGGCGCGGGCAGGATACGCAGTATTTT. It is translated as CASSEGWGRGQDTQYF. Full variable domain (rest looked up from reference TRBV7-3 and TRBJ2-3): GAGVSQTPSNKVTEKGKYVELRCDPISGHTALYWYRQSLGQGPEFLIYFQGTGAADDSGLPNDRFFAVRPEGSVSTLKIQRTERGDSAVYLCASSEGWGRGQDTQYFGPGTRLTVL.

This clonotype was found a few times. This chain joins TRBV4-1 and TRBJ2-1; TRBD1 is a possible D gene (6 bases). Germline assignment: CDR1 MGHRA and CDR2 YSYEKL. The CDR3 is 17 residues long. Trimming removed 3 bases at V and 5 bases at J, with 20 bases between. The CDR3 loop is CASSQQGRSLTHNEQFF. The CDR3 DNA follows: TGCGCCAGCAGCCAGCAGGGGCGTAGCCTAACCCACAATGAGCAGTTCTTC.

This clonotype has ten or more counts. V is TRBV5-1 and J is TRBJ2-5; TRBD2 agrees at 10 bases. V gave up 2 bases and J gave up 5 bases; unmatched junction bases: 12. The CDR3 has 17 amino acids. Per germline, CDR1 SGHRS and CDR2 YFSETQ. The CDR3 region has the DNA TGCGCCAGCAGCTTAACCTTACTAGCGGGGACTCGTGAGACCCAGTACTTC. Residues: CASSLTLLAGTRETQYF.

The chain uses TRBV4-1 and TRBJ2-4; D is unresolved. Trimming removed 3 bases at V and 1 base at J, with 7 bases between. From germline, CDR1 is MGHRA and CDR2 YSYEKL. The CDR3 totals 14 residues. The CDR3 nucleotides are TGCGCCAGCAGCCATTCGACCGCCAAAAACATTCAGTACTTC. Residues: CASSHSTAKNIQYF.

This clonotype was seen a handful of times. V is TRBV20-1 and J is TRBJ1-4; possible D gene TRBD1, 5 bases. Germline V gene data show CDR1 as DFQATT and CDR2 as SNEGSKA (reference sequence). The V end was cut by 4 bases, the J end by 2 bases, with 17 bases between. The CDR3 is 16 residues long. CDR3 DNA: TGCAGTGCTATGACGTCCCAGGGTACTACTAATGAAAAACTGTTTTTT. This codes for CSAMTSQGTTNEKLFF.

V gene TRBV7-2 combines with J gene TRBJ2-1; 7 bases align to TRBD2. Losses at the gene ends were 5 bases for V and 0 bases for J; bases not matched to a gene: 4. CDR3 length: 15 amino acids. From germline, CDR1 is SGHTA and CDR2 FQGNSA. CDR3 sequence (DNA): TGTGCCAGCAGCCGCCGGGGGGACTCCTACAATGAGCAGTTCTTC. Protein product: CASSRRGDSYNEQFF.

In this sample, this clonotype turned up a few times. This chain links TRBV4-2 with TRBJ1-1; D is unresolved. Trimming took off 1 base at V and 0 bases at J, with 9 bases between the two ends. The CDR3 sequence is 15 residues long. Germline loops: CDR1 LGHNA, CDR2 YNFKEQ. The CDR3: CASSQGTSLNTEAFF. For the CDR3, the DNA is TGTGCCAGCAGCCAAGGAACCAGCTTGAACACTGAAGCTTTCTTT.

J is TRBJ2-7 and V is TRBV14; a possible D gene is TRBD2 (6 bases). Trimming removed 1 base from V and 1 base from J, with 14 bases in between. Germline V lookup: CDR1 SGHDN, CDR2 FVKESK. This CDR3 contains 16 residues. The DNA for the CDR3 is TGTGCCAGCAGCCAAGCCCCGGGTGGAGGGTCCTACGAGCAGTACGTC. Protein product: CASSQAPGGGSYEQYV.

This chain connects TRBV4-1 to TRBJ2-3, with 8 positions matching TRBD2. The CDR3 spans 15 residues. Per germline, CDR1 MGHRA and CDR2 YSYEKL. Germline trimming cut 1 base from V and 4 bases from J; bases unmatched to any gene: 4. CDR3 region: CASSQGSGASDTQYF. The CDR3 nucleotides are TGCGCCAGCAGCCAAGGTAGCGGGGCCTCAGATACGCAGTATTTT.